The 17 T cell receptor beta chains below were found in one sample sequenced in a study of T cell clonality in common variable immunodeficiency (dated by TCRdb to the mid-2010s). The library was obtained by the immunoSEQ multiplex PCR assay. As stored in TCRdb, this immuneACCESS dataset retains in-frame rearrangements with V and J assigned. A fraction of the clones does not appear; measured against another copy, unresolved V genes explain less than half of the discrepancy, and the remainder lacks a known reason. The sample features about 60,000 clones, and none is a singleton. The ten largest clones take up 1.5% to 2% of the sample. The sample comprised peripheral blood mononuclear cells. These receptors were collected from a person aged 18 to 70 in good health.

This clone was seen ten or more times. The CDR3 end falls 3 residues outside the read, so it is completed with the germline J gene. V gene TRBV10-1 combines with J gene TRBJ1-1; TRBD1 matches at 8 bases. Germline lookup yields CDR1 WNHNN and CDR2 SYGVQD (reference sequence). The CDR3 runs 15 residues. Unmatched junction bases numbered 1, after V lost 0 bases and J lost 1 base. Incomplete CDR3 DNA: TGCGCCAGCAGTGAGTCAGGGACAGGGAACACTGAA. Translation gives CASSESGTGNTE. The full CDR3 protein reads CASSESGTGNTEAFF.

Many counts were recorded for this clone. The sequenced part of the CDR3 DNA is TGCAGTGCACCTTGGGGGGAGCAGACCTACGAG. Amino acids: CSAPWGEQTYE. The full CDR3 protein reads CSAPWGEQTYEQYF. The genes are TRBV20-1 and TRBJ2-7; D is perhaps TRBD2 (6 bases). The read halts 3 residues ahead of the CDR3 end, with the missing end drawn from the germline J gene. The CDR3 has 14 residues. The germline V gene has CDR1 DFQATT and CDR2 SNEGSKA (reference sequence). Trimming removed 6 bases at V and 2 bases at J, with 17 bases between.

Ten or more counts support this clone. A junction end diverges from the germline sequence, so it may reflect a read error. The CDR3 extends 3 residues past the end of the read, so its final part is completed from the germline J gene. The rearrangement joins TRBV7-7 to TRBJ2-2, with 10 positions matching TRBD2. From germline, CDR1 is SSHAT and CDR2 FNYEAQ (reference sequence). This CDR3 contains 16 residues. The DNA read from the CDR3 is TGTGCTAGCAGCCCAACTAGCGGGGCCAACACCGGGGAG. Amino acid sequence: CASSPTSGANTGE. The complete CDR3 reads CASSPTSGANTGELFF.

This clone appeared many times. From the germline J gene comes the end of the CDR3, since the read stops 3 residues before it. The V call is TRBV28, the J call TRBJ2-7; 7 nucleotides match TRBD2. V trimming: 1 base; J trimming: 1 base; junction bases outside the gene matches: 13. CDR1 and CDR2 (germline): MDHEN, SYDVKM. CDR3 length: 18 amino acids. CDR3 amino acids: CASSLYGSGRPGSYEQYF. The DNA read from the CDR3 is TGTGCCAGCAGTTTATATGGTAGCGGGCGACCAGGATCCTACGAG.

Details on this clone: The sequenced fragment ends 3 residues before the CDR3 boundary, so the rest is inferred from the germline J gene. This rearrangement joins TRBV19 to TRBJ2-1; D not resolved. Germline values: CDR1 LNHDA, CDR2 SQIVND (reference sequence). This CDR3 spans 13 amino acids. The ends were cut back, 3 bases at V and 7 bases at J, with 10 bases in the middle. The CDR3 reads CASSIPWLNEQFF. The covered CDR3 bases are TGTGCCAGTAGTATTCCCTGGCTGAATGAG.

This clone was recorded many times. Read coverage stops 3 residues before the CDR3 terminus; the germline J gene supplies the remainder. The chain joins TRBV10-3 to TRBJ1-4, with D hard to call. Germline CDR1 and CDR2: ENHRY and SYGVKD. The ends were cut back, 4 bases at V and 8 bases at J, with 8 bases in the middle. The CDR3 is made up of 12 amino acids. The CDR3 sequence: CAISATREKLFF. CDR3 DNA, as far as it was read: TGTGCCATCAGTGCTACCCGCGAAAAA.

This clone was seen ten or more times. The sequenced CDR3 bases are TGTGCCAGTAGATCGGGGGAGGGGGGGAACAATGAG. Translated: CASRSGEGGNNE. The full CDR3 protein reads CASRSGEGGNNEQFF. The chain links TRBV19 to TRBJ2-1; a weak D match, TRBD2 (7 bases). The observed sequence ends 3 residues before the CDR3 terminus, with the missing tail filled in from the germline J gene. This CDR3 region has 15 residues. Trimming removed 6 bases from V and 5 bases from J, with 17 bases in between. CDR1 and CDR2 from the germline V gene are LNHDA and SQIVND (reference sequence).

This clone was picked up many times. Read data end 3 residues before the CDR3 end; the end is taken from the germline J gene. The rearrangement uses TRBV18 and TRBJ2-7, with 8 bases lining up with TRBD1. Germline V CDR1 and CDR2: KGHSH, LQKENI. The V gene end was trimmed by 6 bases and the J gene end by 0 bases; junction bases not matched to a gene: 10. This CDR3 has 16 amino acids. The DNA read from the CDR3 is TGTGCCAGCTCGGGGGACAGGTGGATGGGCTCCTACGAG. This encodes CASSGDRWMGSYE. The full CDR3 protein reads CASSGDRWMGSYEQYF.

The sample holds many counts of this clone. The CDR3 goes on 3 residues after the read ends, and that part is filled in from the germline J gene. The chain carries TRBV7-2 and TRBJ1-6, with D possibly being TRBD1 (6 bases). CDR1 is SGHTA, CDR2 FQGNSA, per germline. The V gene lost 2 bases and the J gene lost 7 bases, with 9 bases spanning the gap. This CDR3 spans 14 amino acids. The CDR3 here is CASSLRTENSPLHF. The DNA read from the CDR3 is TGTGCCAGCAGCTTAAGGACAGAAAATTCACCC.

This clone occurred many times. Read data end 3 residues before the CDR3 end; the end is taken from the germline J gene. This chain uses TRBV30 with TRBJ2-5, with 10 bases identical to TRBD2. V gave up 1 base and J gave up 3 bases; unmatched junction bases: 8. The CDR3 extends over 16 amino acids. CDR1 GTSNPN and CDR2 SVGIG come from the germline V gene (reference sequence). CDR3 loop: CAWSEGSGRREETQYF. CDR3 DNA (partial): TGTGCCTGGAGTGAGGGTAGCGGGAGGAGGGAAGAGACC.

This clone was recorded many times. The read falls 3 residues short of the CDR3 end, and the missing part is taken from the germline J gene. This rearrangement joins TRBV4-1 to TRBJ2-1, with D perhaps TRBD2 (7 bases). The V gene lost 4 bases and the J gene lost 8 bases, with 12 bases spanning the gap. CDR1 is MGHRA and CDR2 is YSYEKL in the germline V gene. The CDR3 covers 13 residues. This chain's CDR3 is CASSRGGGDEQFF. The CDR3 bases that were read are TGCGCCAGCAGCCGTGGCGGGGGCGATGAG.

This clone was seen at least ten times. The CDR3 spells CASEGLSGNTIYF. CDR3 bases read: TGTGCCAGCGAGGGTCTCTCTGGAAACACC. The V and J genes are TRBV2 and TRBJ1-3; no clear D gene. The read ends 3 residues shy of where the CDR3 ends; the end is completed using the germline J gene. Trimming removed 8 bases at V and 0 bases at J, with 8 bases between. This CDR3 region has 13 residues. Germline V gene data show CDR1 as SNHLY and CDR2 as FYNNEI.

There are many counts of this clone. The read gets to within 3 residues of the CDR3 end, and the germline J gene fills in the rest. The rearrangement uses TRBV2 and TRBJ2-7, with D possibly TRBD1 on 5 matching bases. Germline values: CDR1 SNHLY, CDR2 FYNNEI. V was pared by 7 bases and J by 4 bases, with 23 bases between. The CDR3 consists of 16 residues. CDR3: CASTAIVARVQYEQYF. The sequenced CDR3 bases are TGTGCCAGCACCGCCATTGTGGCCAGGGTGCAGTACGAG.

At least ten counts were recorded for this clone. The read falls 3 residues short of the CDR3 end, and the missing part is taken from the germline J gene. This chain joins TRBV28 and TRBJ1-4; weak D call: TRBD1 (5 bases). The CDR3 is 16 residues long. Germline V gives CDR1 MDHEN, CDR2 SYDVKM. With 6 bases removed from V and 0 bases from J, the gap between germline ends came to 14 bases. CDR3 DNA (partial): TGTGCCAGCAGAACGATCTTGGGGCCAACTAATGAAAAA. Translating gives CASRTILGPTNEK. The complete CDR3 sequence is CASRTILGPTNEKLFF.

This clone was found many times. Read sequence stops 3 residues before the CDR3 end, and the germline J gene provides the missing end. The V gene is TRBV28, the J gene TRBJ2-1, with 9 bases identical to TRBD1. Per the germline V gene, CDR1 is MDHEN and CDR2 is SYDVKM. There are 13 residues in the CDR3. V gave up 10 bases and J gave up 7 bases; unmatched junction bases: 8. The CDR3 loop reads CATLGDRVNEQFF. The DNA read from the CDR3 is TGTGCCACCCTTGGGGACAGGGTAAATGAG.

This clone occurred many times. The sequenced fragment ends 3 residues before the CDR3 boundary, so the rest is inferred from the germline J gene. The chain carries TRBV12-3 or TRBV12-4 and TRBJ2-3; D possibly corresponds to TRBD1 (6 bases). The ends were cut back, 7 bases at V and 2 bases at J, with 19 bases in the middle. CDR3 length equals 16 residues. The sequenced CDR3 bases are TGTGCCAGCACCGAGCAGGGGACAAGGTACACAGATACG. It translates to CASTEQGTRYTDT. The entire CDR3 protein reads CASTEQGTRYTDTQYF.

This clone has a count of ten or more. The read ends 3 residues early relative to the CDR3; the germline J gene fills the gap. This chain uses TRBV28 with TRBJ2-1; D might be TRBD1 (6 bases). V lost 2 bases to trimming and J lost 4 bases, with 6 bases between them. CDR3 size: 13 residues. The germline V gene encodes CDR1 MDHEN and CDR2 SYDVKM. The CDR3 DNA, read in part, is TGTGCCAGCAGTTTAGACAGGTACAATGAG. Translating it yields CASSLDRYNE. The entire CDR3 protein reads CASSLDRYNEQFF.